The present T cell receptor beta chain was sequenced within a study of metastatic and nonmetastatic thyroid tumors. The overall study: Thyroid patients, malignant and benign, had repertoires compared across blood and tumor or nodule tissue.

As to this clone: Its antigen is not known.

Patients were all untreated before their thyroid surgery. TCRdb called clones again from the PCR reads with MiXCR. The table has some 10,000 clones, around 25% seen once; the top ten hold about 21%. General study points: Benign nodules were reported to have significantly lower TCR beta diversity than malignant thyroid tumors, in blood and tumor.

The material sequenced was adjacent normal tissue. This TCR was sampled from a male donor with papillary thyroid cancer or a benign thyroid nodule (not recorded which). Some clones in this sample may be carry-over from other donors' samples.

CDR3 coding DNA: TGCGCCAGCAGCCAAACAGGGGATAACACTGAAGCTTTCTTT. Translated: CASSQTGDNTEAFF. This chain connects TRBV4-1 to TRBJ1-1; 7 bases fit TRBD1. The germline V gene encodes CDR1 MGHRA and CDR2 YSYEKL. The CDR3 sequence is 14 residues long. The V and J ends lost 2 bases and 2 bases, in that order; junction bases with no gene match: 2.